Following are 8 T cell receptor beta chains from one sample sequenced in a study of control samples from healthy donors and cancer patients. Produced via immunoSEQ multiplex PCR; TCRdb's table is partial and in-frame only. The sample shows under 300,000 clones, roughly 80% of them seen only once. The sequenced material came from PBMCs. Every receptor here comes from a woman aged 55-75 years with lung cancer.

The V and J genes are TRBV27 and TRBJ2-3; D unresolved. The germline CDR1 and CDR2 sequences are MNHEY and SMNVEV (reference sequence). The CDR3 covers 13 residues. V was pared by 2 bases and J by 2 bases, with 5 bases between. This CDR3 is CASSLRITDTQYF. The CDR3 DNA reads TGTGCCAGCAGTTTAAGGATCACAGATACGCAGTATTTT.

Turning to this clone: This same CDR3 is encoded by further DNA sequences in the sample. V usage is TRBV6-5 and J usage is TRBJ2-7; 7 nucleotides align to TRBD1. Germline-derived CDR1 and CDR2 are MNHEY and SVGAGI. V shed 5 bases, J shed 1 base, and the junction held 5 bases outside the gene matches. The CDR3 spans 14 residues. For the CDR3, the DNA is TGTGCCAGCAGTCGACAGGGATTTTCCTACGAGCAGTACTTC. Translation gives CASSRQGFSYEQYF.

The chain joins TRBV7-3 to TRBJ2-5; D possibly corresponds to TRBD1 (5 bases). CDR3 length equals 15 residues. The germline V and J ends were trimmed by 2 bases and 2 bases, with 12 bases remaining between them. Germline V gives CDR1 SGHTA, CDR2 FQGTGA. The CDR3 bases are TGTGCCAGCAGCTTAGGGGCCGGTCCGCAAGAGACCCAGTACTTC. This codes for CASSLGAGPQETQYF. Full variable domain (rest looked up from reference TRBV7-3 and TRBJ2-5): GAGVSQTPSNKVTEKGKYVELRCDPISGHTALYWYRQSLGQGPEFLIYFQGTGAADDSGLPNDRFFAVRPEGSVSTLKIQRTERGDSAVYLCASSLGAGPQETQYFGPGTRLLVL.

The chain recombines TRBV6-5 with TRBJ1-2; D is unclear. Germline assignment: CDR1 MNHEY and CDR2 SVGAGI. The germline V and J ends were trimmed by 6 bases and 4 bases, with 12 bases remaining between them. The CDR3 is 13 residues long. CDR3 sequence reads: CASSRGRTYGYTF. The CDR3 DNA sequence: TGTGCCAGCAGCCGCGGGCGGACCTATGGCTACACCTTC.

The CDR3 loop reads CASSYSSGRAEKLFF. The CDR3 nucleotides are TGTGCCAGCAGTTACAGTTCAGGGAGGGCTGAAAAACTGTTTTTT. The chain uses TRBV6-5 and TRBJ1-4; the D gene is possibly TRBD1 (5 bases). CDR1 MNHEY and CDR2 SVGAGI come from the germline V gene. The CDR3 runs to 15 residues. V lost 2 bases and J 7 bases, leaving 14 bases between the germline ends.

The chain joins TRBV18 to TRBJ1-5; D not certain. The germline gives CDR1 KGHSH, CDR2 LQKENI. The CDR3 is 15 amino acids. V lost 3 bases and J lost 6, with 15 bases in between. Written as DNA, the CDR3 is TGTGCCAGCTCACCTAGTTGGGAGGGTAGTCAGCCCCAGCATTTT. Encoded protein: CASSPSWEGSQPQHF.

The chain carries TRBV19 and TRBJ1-1, with unresolved D. Trimming took off 2 bases at V and 1 base at J, with 5 bases between the two ends. CDR1 is LNHDA and CDR2 is SQIVND in the germline V gene (reference sequence). The CDR3 covers 13 residues. The CDR3: CASSIQWNTEAFF. The CDR3 DNA reads as TGTGCCAGTAGTATACAATGGAACACTGAAGCTTTCTTT.

The chain uses TRBV18 and TRBJ1-4; 7 positions agree with TRBD1. The CDR3 spans 14 residues. Per the germline V gene, CDR1 is KGHSH and CDR2 is LQKENI. J was trimmed by 8 bases and V by 4 bases; bases with no gene match: 7. The CDR3 nucleotides are TGTGCCAGCTCACTACAGGGGCGTGGGGAAAAACTGTTTTTT. Amino acid sequence: CASSLQGRGEKLFF. The full variable domain, rest sourced from reference TRBV18 and TRBJ1-4, is NAGVMQNPRHLVRRRGQEARLRCSPMKGHSHVYWYRQLPEEGLKFMVYLQKENIIDESGMPKERFSAEFPKEGPSILRIQQVVRGDSAAYFCASSLQGRGEKLFFGSGTQLSVL.